This entry lists 26 T cell receptor beta chains sequenced from one sample in a study of vaccination effects on CD4 cells after COVID-19 (dated by TCRdb to between 2020 and 2023). The library was produced with the immunoSEQ multiplex PCR assay. The immuneACCESS repertoire file appears here via TCRdb, limited to in-frame rearrangements. These files lack a portion of the clones; in checked studies, under half of the deficit traces to unresolved V genes, and the cause of the others is not known. The sample yields 50,000 to 60,000 clones; around 67% were counted once. The top ten clones comprise about a sixth of the sample. In the ViraFEST assay, PBMC were stimulated with viral peptide pools, and antigen-specific CD4+ T cell clonotypes were then identified by expansion using TCR sequencing. After more than 9 days of culture, CD4+ T cells were isolated with the EasySep CD4+ T cell isolation kit. The absence of prior SARS-CoV-2 infection in healthy vaccine recipients was confirmed by negative nucleocapsid antibodies before and after vaccination.

Their cognate antigens are unknown. Sequencing used CD4+ T cells from PBMCs cultured with SARS-CoV-2 spike peptides, obtained before COVID-19 vaccination. In light of the paper, this sample's cell subset or site label describes: SARS-CoV-2 spike overlapping peptide pool stimulation. The source is a human donor who received a COVID-19 vaccine.

The chain combines TRBV27 with TRBJ2-3; D call uncertain. The CDR3 is 11 amino acids. Germline V gene data show CDR1 as MNHEY and CDR2 as SMNVEV (reference sequence). The germline V and J ends were trimmed by 4 bases and 6 bases, with 5 bases remaining between them. As DNA, the CDR3 is TGTGCCAGCAGTTCCTTTGATACGCAGTATTTT. It codes for CASSSFDTQYF.

For the CDR3, the DNA is TGCGCCAGCAGCCGCGAGGCAGGGGGCTTGAACACTGAAGCTTTCTTT. The encoded protein is CASSREAGGLNTEAFF. This sequence joins TRBV4-1 and TRBJ1-1; 8 bases agree with TRBD1. CDR1 is MGHRA, CDR2 YSYEKL, per germline. Trimming took 4 bases from V and 0 from J; bases not matched to a gene: 7. The CDR3 runs to 16 residues.

Written as DNA, the CDR3 is TGTGCCAGCAGCCTCTACCGGGGCGGGAGCACAGATACGCAGTATTTT. Translation gives CASSLYRGGSTDTQYF. The chain uses TRBV7-8 and TRBJ2-3; D may match TRBD1 or TRBD2 (5 bases each). CDR1 SGHVS and CDR2 FQNEAQ come from the germline V gene. This CDR3 is built from 16 residues. Trimming shortened V by 5 bases and J by 0 bases, and 15 bases separated the two germline ends.

V is TRBV11-2 and J is TRBJ2-6; no firm D call. Germline CDR1 reads SGHAT; CDR2 reads FQNNGV. CDR3 length: 16 residues. Trimming stripped 4 bases from V and 0 bases from J, with 10 bases between. DNA for the CDR3: TGTGCCAGCAGCTACAGCCGGAGCTCTGGGGCCAACGTCCTGACTTTC. Its translation is CASSYSRSSGANVLTF.

The gene calls are TRBV3-1 (or the pseudogene TRBV3-2) and TRBJ1-1; D not resolved. This CDR3 region has 12 residues. With 0 bases removed from V and 11 bases from J, the gap between germline ends came to 10 bases. In germline, CDR1 is LGHDT, CDR2 YNNKEL (reference sequence). This chain's CDR3 is CASSQEGGKAFF. For the CDR3, the DNA is TGTGCCAGCAGCCAAGAAGGAGGGAAGGCTTTCTTT.

This clone has only one observation. V is TRBV6-5 and J is TRBJ2-2, with 10 bases that match TRBD2. The CDR3 loop spans 15 amino acids. Germline V CDR1 and CDR2: MNHEY, SVGAGI. With V trimmed by 6 bases and J by 5 bases, 6 bases remained unmatched. CDR3 bases: TGTGCCAGCAGGGTCGAGCGGGGGGGGACCGGGGAGCTGTTTTTT. Translated, it gives CASRVERGGTGELFF.

The CDR3 is CASSLAGFTDTQYF. The CDR3, as DNA: TGTGCCAGCAGTCTAGCGGGATTCACAGATACGCAGTATTTT. This chain connects TRBV28 to TRBJ2-3, with 9 bases lining up with TRBD2. This CDR3 is 14 amino acids long. Germline V gives CDR1 MDHEN, CDR2 SYDVKM. With V trimmed by 5 bases and J by 2 bases, 2 bases remained unmatched.

The chain couples TRBV30 to TRBJ2-1, with 10 bases matching TRBD2. CDR1 GTSNPN and CDR2 SVGIG come from the germline V gene (reference sequence). With V trimmed by 3 bases and J by 7 bases, 6 bases remained unmatched. This CDR3 comprises 14 residues. CDR3 protein: CAWRLETSGNEQFF. CDR3 coding DNA: TGTGCCTGGAGGCTCGAGACTAGCGGGAATGAGCAGTTCTTC. Drawing the rest from reference TRBV30 and TRBJ2-1, the complete variable domain is SQTIHQWPATLVQPVGSPLSLECTVEGTSNPNLYWYRQAAGRGLQLLFYSVGIGQISSEVPQNLSASRPQDRQFILSSKKLLLSDSGFYLCAWRLETSGNEQFFGPGTRLTVL.

This chain connects TRBV11-1 to TRBJ2-1, with D maybe TRBD2 (5 bases). Between the trimmed V and J ends, which lost 0 bases and 1 base, there was a span of 10 bases. The CDR3 covers 16 residues. Germline CDR1 reads SGHAT; CDR2 reads FQDESV (reference sequence). The CDR3 DNA is TGTGCCAGCAGCTTAGCGGGAGTTAGGTCCTACAATGAGCAGTTCTTC. Translating gives CASSLAGVRSYNEQFF.

The rearrangement uses TRBV7-9 and TRBJ1-4; D possibly corresponds to TRBD1 (6 bases). The CDR3 covers 15 residues. CDR1 and CDR2 (germline): SEHNR, FQNEAQ (reference sequence). V was pared by 5 bases and J by 6 bases, with 16 bases between. CDR3 sequence reads: CASSLPGTSYEKLFF. The CDR3 DNA reads TGTGCCAGCAGCCTCCCCGGGACATCCTATGAAAAACTGTTTTTT.

This clone was seen only a few times. V usage is TRBV5-1 and J usage is TRBJ2-2, with D maybe TRBD1 (6 bases). The V end was cut by 4 bases, the J end by 2 bases, with 9 bases between. The V gene's germline CDR1 is SGHRS and CDR2 YFSETQ. This CDR3 contains 14 residues. CDR3 sequence: CASSPQGNTGELFF. The CDR3 coding sequence is TGCGCCAGCAGCCCACAGGGTAACACCGGGGAGCTGTTTTTT.

This clone was observed at least ten times. The chain is built from TRBV12-3 or TRBV12-4 and TRBJ1-2, with a weak D call TRBD1 (5 bases). The CDR3 contains 11 residues. V was trimmed by 5 bases and J by 8 bases, leaving 9 bases between them. CDR3 bases: TGTGCCAGCAGTCCAGGGACGGGCTACACCTTC. Translation: CASSPGTGYTF.

This chain uses TRBV7-2 with TRBJ2-5; 7 bases align to TRBD2. Trimming cost V 3 bases and J 1 base; bases outside gene matches: 2. This CDR3 contains 14 residues. The germline V gene has CDR1 SGHTA and CDR2 FQGNSA. The CDR3, as DNA: TGTGCCAGCAGCTTGGCGGGAGCCCAAGAGACCCAGTACTTC. It is translated as CASSLAGAQETQYF.

The chain links TRBV2 to TRBJ2-1, with 10 bases matching TRBD2. Per germline, CDR1 SNHLY and CDR2 FYNNEI. This CDR3 is 18 amino acids long. After removal of 2 bases from V and 3 bases from J, the junction contained 10 bases not matched to a gene. CDR3 sequence (DNA): TGTGCCAGCAGTGAAAATAGCGGGAGGACCCTCTTCTACAATGAGCAGTTCTTC. Translating gives CASSENSGRTLFYNEQFF.

This clone was detected a few times. The CDR3 loop reads CASLGLPTEAFF. The CDR3 DNA follows: TGTGCCAGCCTTGGACTGCCCACTGAAGCTTTCTTT. V usage is TRBV11-2 and J usage is TRBJ1-1; no definite D call. The V and J ends lost 8 bases and 4 bases respectively, with 11 bases between them. The germline CDR1 and CDR2 sequences are SGHAT and FQNNGV. The CDR3 runs 12 residues.

The gene calls are TRBV4-3 and TRBJ2-1, with D hard to call. V was clipped by 0 bases and J by 3 bases, with 3 bases between them. The CDR3 runs 13 residues. Germline values: CDR1 LGHNA, CDR2 YSLEER. DNA of the CDR3: TGCGCCAGCAGCCAAGACCTCTACAATGAGCAGTTCTTC. Translation gives CASSQDLYNEQFF.

This chain joins TRBV7-2 and TRBJ2-4, with D unclear. CDR1 is SGHTA, CDR2 FQGNSA, per germline. CDR3 size: 12 residues. V shed 5 bases and J shed 7 bases, with 9 bases lying between them. The CDR3 reads CASSLDLNIQYF. Here the CDR3 DNA reads TGTGCCAGCAGCCTCGACCTCAACATTCAGTACTTC. Complete variable domain (other parts from reference TRBV7-2 and TRBJ2-4): GAGVSQSPSNKVTEKGKDVELRCDPISGHTALYWYRQSLGQGLEFLIYFQGNSAPDKSGLPSDRFSAERTGGSVSTLTIQRTQQEDSAVYLCASSLDLNIQYFGAGTRLSVL.

This rearrangement joins TRBV27 to TRBJ1-2; 9 nucleotides match TRBD1. V lost 8 bases and J lost 6; bases outside the gene matches: 28. The CDR3 has 20 amino acids. Per the germline V gene, CDR1 is MNHEY and CDR2 is SMNVEV (reference sequence). The CDR3 protein is CASCRPQRTGEKIACDGYTF. The CDR3 coding sequence is TGTGCCAGCTGTAGACCCCAACGGACAGGGGAGAAAATAGCATGTGATGGCTACACCTTC.

The chain uses TRBV12-5 and TRBJ2-2; perhaps TRBD2 as D (7 bases). The CDR3 is 15 residues long. V lost 0 bases and J lost 6, with 11 bases in between. CDR1 and CDR2 from the germline V gene are LGHNT and FRNRAP. The CDR3 sequence: CASGLVQGGAGELFF. For the CDR3, the DNA is TGTGCTAGTGGTTTGGTACAAGGGGGGGCCGGGGAGCTGTTTTTT.

J is TRBJ2-3 and V is TRBV12-3 or TRBV12-4, with D perhaps matching TRBD2 (6 bases). The CDR3 spans 12 residues. Deletions cut 7 bases from V and 9 bases from J, with 14 bases between. The CDR3: CASTWGVHTQYF. The CDR3, as DNA: TGTGCCAGCACCTGGGGGGTACACACGCAGTATTTT.

The CDR3 here is CASSFGGGSGRSYNEQFF. The CDR3 DNA reads as TGTGCCAGCAGTTTCGGGGGGGGGAGCGGCCGCTCCTACAATGAGCAGTTCTTC. The V call is TRBV28, the J call TRBJ2-1; TRBD2 matches at 8 bases. V shed 3 bases, J shed 0 bases, and the junction held 10 bases outside the gene matches. CDR3 size: 18 residues. Germline CDR1 MDHEN, CDR2 SYDVKM. Combining the CDR3 with reference TRBV28 and TRBJ2-1 gives the whole variable domain DVKVTQSSRYLVKRTGEKVFLECVQDMDHENMFWYRQDPGLGLRLIYFSYDVKMKEKGDIPEGYSVSREKKERFSLILESASTNQTSMYLCASSFGGGSGRSYNEQFFGPGTRLTVL.

The rearrangement links TRBV5-1 to TRBJ1-2, with D uncertain. The CDR3 covers 15 residues. Trimming shortened V by 5 bases and J by 5 bases, and 19 bases separated the two germline ends. Germline V gene lookup returns CDR1 SGHRS and CDR2 YFSETQ. The CDR3 DNA sequence: TGCGCCAGCAGTTTGCACCGGGAGAGCTCTTATGGCTACACCTTC. Amino acids: CASSLHRESSYGYTF.

V usage is TRBV5-1 and J usage is TRBJ1-3, with 7 bases aligning to TRBD1. The CDR3 is 14 amino acids. Germline trimming cut 3 bases from V and 4 bases from J; bases unmatched to any gene: 4. From germline, CDR1 is SGHRS and CDR2 YFSETQ. CDR3 residues: CASSSTGKGNTIYF. CDR3 bases: TGCGCCAGCAGCTCGACAGGGAAAGGAAACACCATATATTTT. Based on the CDR3 plus reference TRBV5-1 and TRBJ1-3, the full variable domain is KAGVTQTPRYLIKTRGQQVTLSCSPISGHRSVSWYQQTPGQGLQFLFEYFSETQRNKGNFPGRFSGRQFSNSRSEMNVSTLELGDSALYLCASSSTGKGNTIYFGEGSWLTVV.

This clone was seen only a few times. The rearrangement links TRBV5-4 to TRBJ1-1; D is perhaps TRBD1 (6 bases). The V and J ends lost 5 bases and 6 bases respectively, with 11 bases between them. From germline, CDR1 is SGHNT and CDR2 YYREEE (reference sequence). This CDR3 has 12 amino acids. The CDR3 sequence: CASSQGSAEAFF. CDR3 nucleotides: TGTGCCAGCAGTCAGGGGAGCGCTGAAGCTTTCTTT.

The chain uses TRBV2 and TRBJ2-3; D gene uncertain. The CDR3 is 14 residues long. The germline V gene has CDR1 SNHLY and CDR2 FYNNEI. V was trimmed by 2 bases and J by 6 bases, leaving 12 bases between them. CDR3 DNA sequence: TGTGCCAGCAGTGAAATCCACTCCGCGGATACGCAGTATTTT. Its protein is CASSEIHSADTQYF.

The CDR3 DNA reads as TGTGCCAGTACCAACGCCGGGACCCTGGGAGGTGGTCCTGAGCAGTTCTTC. Its translation is CASTNAGTLGGGPEQFF. The chain is built from TRBV19 and TRBJ2-1, with D possibly matching TRBD2 (6 bases). Trimming shortened V by 7 bases and J by 9 bases, and 28 bases separated the two germline ends. Germline assignment: CDR1 LNHDA and CDR2 SQIVND (reference sequence). The CDR3 length is 17 residues.